Presented here are 10 T cell receptor beta chains from one specimen sequenced in a study of blood T cell repertoires in COVID-19. TCRdb keeps only in-frame clones here, not all; method: immunoSEQ multiplex PCR. The sample has approximately 200,000 clones, roughly 94% seen once; the top ten hold about 0.8%. The sequencing sample was made of peripheral blood. The source is a young man with COVID-19, enrolled during active disease.

This clone was found once. The J gene is TRBJ2-7, the V gene TRBV9; 11 nucleotides match TRBD2. CDR3 length equals 15 residues. Germline V gene sequence: CDR1 SGDLS, CDR2 YYNGEE. V gave up 1 base and J gave up 4 bases; unmatched junction bases: 4. CDR3 nucleotides: TGTGCCAGCAGCGTATCTAGCGGGGGGAATTACGAGCAGTACTTC. Protein product: CASSVSSGGNYEQYF.

The chain uses TRBV6-5 and TRBJ2-3; perhaps TRBD1 as D (6 bases). Germline CDR1 reads MNHEY; CDR2 reads SVGAGI. There are 15 residues in the CDR3. The ends were cut back, 0 bases at V and 6 bases at J, with 13 bases in the middle. This CDR3 is CASSYSNSGVDTQYF. In nucleotides, the CDR3 is TGTGCCAGCAGTTACTCGAATTCAGGGGTGGATACGCAGTATTTT.

The rearrangement joins TRBV5-1 to TRBJ2-1; D unresolved. CDR3 length: 15 amino acids. From germline, CDR1 is SGHRS and CDR2 YFSETQ. V was trimmed by 4 bases and J by 4 bases, leaving 15 bases between them. The CDR3 coding sequence is TGCGCCAGCAGCATACCCCAGGCTGGTTACAATGAGCAGTTCTTC. This translates into CASSIPQAGYNEQFF.

The CDR3 loop is CASSLTTSAGSYNSPLHF. Here the CDR3 DNA reads TGTGCCAGCAGCTTGACTACGAGCGCGGGCTCCTATAATTCACCCCTCCACTTT. The chain recombines TRBV5-6 with TRBJ1-6; D gene uncertain. Germline V gene lookup returns CDR1 SGHDT and CDR2 YYEEEE. V shed 1 base and J shed 0 bases, with 14 bases lying between them. The CDR3 runs to 18 residues.

This chain uses TRBV5-1 with TRBJ1-1; the match to TRBD1 covers 8 bases. V shed 3 bases, J shed 3 bases, and the junction held 7 bases outside the gene matches. Germline V gene lookup returns CDR1 SGHRS and CDR2 YFSETQ. There are 15 residues in the CDR3. The CDR3 region has the DNA TGCGCCAGCAGCTCGACAGGGGTTGGGGACACTGAAGCTTTCTTT. Protein sequence: CASSSTGVGDTEAFF.

The chain couples TRBV11-3 to TRBJ1-2, with D perhaps TRBD1 (6 bases). The CDR3 spans 14 residues. Deletions cut 3 bases from V and 8 bases from J, with 16 bases between. The germline V gene encodes CDR1 SGHNT and CDR2 YENEEA. This CDR3 is CASSFRVQGKGYTF. The CDR3 DNA is TGTGCCAGCAGCTTCCGGGTACAGGGTAAAGGCTACACCTTC.

The chain joins TRBV5-1 to TRBJ1-2; a weak D match, TRBD1 (5 bases). V was shortened by 1 base and J by 4 bases, with 14 bases between the two germline ends. This CDR3 region has 15 residues. Germline V gives CDR1 SGHRS, CDR2 YFSETQ. In nucleotides, the CDR3 is TGCGCCAGCAGCTTGTGGCAGGGATCCGTCTATGGCTACACCTTC. It encodes CASSLWQGSVYGYTF.

J is TRBJ1-6 and V is TRBV14; D remains ambiguous. CDR3 length: 14 residues. From germline, CDR1 is SGHDN and CDR2 FVKESK. Trimming cost V 4 bases and J 5 bases, with 9 bases left between them. The CDR3 spells CASSRRINNSPLHF. Written as DNA, the CDR3 is TGTGCCAGCAGCCGGAGGATTAATAATTCACCCCTCCACTTT.

The V call is TRBV5-1, the J call TRBJ2-5; TRBD2 matches 9 bases. CDR3 length: 17 residues. Germline V gene data show CDR1 as SGHRS and CDR2 as YFSETQ. The V segment lost 0 bases and the J segment 0 bases; nucleotides outside the gene matches: 6. The CDR3 region has the DNA TGCGCCAGCAGCTTGGCCGACCTAGCGGGGTACCAAGAGACCCAGTACTTC. The encoded protein is CASSLADLAGYQETQYF.

The chain joins TRBV30 to TRBJ1-3; the D gene is possibly TRBD1 (5 bases). Germline V lookup: CDR1 GTSNPN, CDR2 SVGIG (reference sequence). The V end lost 2 bases, the J end lost 0 bases, and 11 bases lay between the germline ends. This CDR3 is built from 15 residues. The CDR3 DNA follows: TGTGCCTGGAGTCCCCAGGGTTACTCTGGAAACACCATATATTTT. Translated: CAWSPQGYSGNTIYF.